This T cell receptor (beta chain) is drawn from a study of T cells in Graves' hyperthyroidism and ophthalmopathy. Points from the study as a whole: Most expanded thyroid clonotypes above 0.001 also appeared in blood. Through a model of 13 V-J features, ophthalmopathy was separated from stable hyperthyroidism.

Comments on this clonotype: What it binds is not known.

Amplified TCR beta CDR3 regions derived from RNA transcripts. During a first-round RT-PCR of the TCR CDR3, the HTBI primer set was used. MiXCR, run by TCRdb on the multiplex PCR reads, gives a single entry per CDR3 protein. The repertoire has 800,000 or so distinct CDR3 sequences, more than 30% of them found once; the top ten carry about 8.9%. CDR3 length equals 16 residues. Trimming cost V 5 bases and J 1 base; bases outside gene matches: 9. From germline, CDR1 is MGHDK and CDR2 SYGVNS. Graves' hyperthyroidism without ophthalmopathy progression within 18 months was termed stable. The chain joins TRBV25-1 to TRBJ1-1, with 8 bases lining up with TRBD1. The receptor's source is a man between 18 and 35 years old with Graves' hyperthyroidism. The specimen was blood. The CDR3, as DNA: TGTGCCAGCAGTCGCCCCGGACAGGGATGGAACACTGAAGCTTTCTTT. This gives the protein CASSRPGQGWNTEAFF.